This T cell receptor beta chain was sequenced during a study of T cell responses to AZD1222 COVID-19 vaccine. Study details: Second doses at about 4 or about 12 weeks were pooled. Study-wide results and limits: Spike-wide vaccine-associated CD4 TCRs dominated at 160-218 and 743-854. Females made up more of the donors, who were largely white British, and clonal diversity may have come out too low. When two AZD1222 doses had been given, Spike-specific TCR breadth and depth rose.

Profiling relied on immunoSEQ multiplex PCR, and the TCRdb table lists in-frame clones only, not all of them. Of tens of thousands of clones in the sample, more than 75% were seen once. Trimming took 2 bases from V and 3 from J, leaving 6 bases between them. The CDR3 contains 13 residues. From germline, CDR1 is SEHNR and CDR2 FQNEAQ (reference sequence). This clone was seen a handful of times. Its antigen remains unknown. The genes are TRBV7-9 and TRBJ2-3; D uncertain. The source was peripheral blood, collected on day 0 of AZD1222 vaccination. This clonotype was obtained from an adult in good health. The CDR3 region has the DNA TGTGCCAGCAGCTTAATCCAGACAGATACGCAGTATTTT. Protein: CASSLIQTDTQYF.